This TCR beta chain was sequenced in a study of blood T cell repertoires in COVID-19. Across the study: Specimens from acute and convalescent COVID-19 originated in the United States, Italy and Spain. From T cells, B-cell-depleted T cells, or PBMCs came the material, which was cDNA or gDNA.

This CDR3 comprises 15 residues. Trimming took 4 bases from V and 5 from J, leaving 15 bases between them. Per the germline V gene, CDR1 is SGHTS and CDR2 is YDEGEE. This table comes from immunoSEQ multiplex PCR, and its TCRdb copy is limited to in-frame clones, with some not included. The sample includes 45,000 to 65,000 clones, around nine tenths of them seen just once. The sample holds one count of this clone. V is TRBV5-8 and J is TRBJ2-2; D may be TRBD1 (5 bases). The clonotype comes from a woman of 80 years or more with acute or convalescent COVID-19. The sequencing sample was made of peripheral blood. DNA of the CDR3: TGTGCCAGCAGCCGTGCAGGGCCGGGTACCGGGGAGCTGTTTTTT. Protein product: CASSRAGPGTGELFF.